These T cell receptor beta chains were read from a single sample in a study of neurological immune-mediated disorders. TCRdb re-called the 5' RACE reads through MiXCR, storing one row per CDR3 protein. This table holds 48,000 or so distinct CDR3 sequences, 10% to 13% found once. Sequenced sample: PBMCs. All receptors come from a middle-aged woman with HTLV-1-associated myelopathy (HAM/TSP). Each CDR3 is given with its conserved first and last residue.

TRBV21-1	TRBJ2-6	CASSKGISGANVLTF
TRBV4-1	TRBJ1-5	CASSQEQGVGNQPQHF
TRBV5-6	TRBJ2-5	CASSLDGRGGKPQETQYF
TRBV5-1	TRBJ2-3	CASSFGSGGLLVGYF
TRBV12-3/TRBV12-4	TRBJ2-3	CASSSRGVGTDTQYF
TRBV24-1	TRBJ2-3	CATSDLQSGVTDTQYF
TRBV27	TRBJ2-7	CASRPLGHNYEQYF
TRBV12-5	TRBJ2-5	CASGPGGAAISLQTQYF
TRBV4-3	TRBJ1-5	CASSQIRVIGNQPQHF
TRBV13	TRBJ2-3	CASSLGGFSSTDTQYF
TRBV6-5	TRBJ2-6	CASSYGSTGANVLTF
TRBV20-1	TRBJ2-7	CSARVLGTGDEQYF
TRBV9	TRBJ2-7	CASSPNSGGAYEQYF
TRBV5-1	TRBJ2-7	CASSMGLAGIGDQYF
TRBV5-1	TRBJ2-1	CASSLMGQDNEQFF
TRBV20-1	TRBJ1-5	CSASINNQPQHF
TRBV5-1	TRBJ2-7	CASSPLQGYEQYF
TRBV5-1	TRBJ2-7	CASSAGQGLNEQYF
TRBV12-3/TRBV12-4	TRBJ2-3	CASTRGGASDTQYF
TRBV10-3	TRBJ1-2	CAISEGGTPNYGYTF
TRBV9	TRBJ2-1	CASSGEAGATDNEQFF
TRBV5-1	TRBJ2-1	CASSTDRGGYNEQFF
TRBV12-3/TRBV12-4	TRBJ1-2	CASQIRYTF
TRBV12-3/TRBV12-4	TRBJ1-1	CASSFYTEAFF
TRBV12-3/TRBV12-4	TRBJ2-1	CASSPELAGVVNEQFF
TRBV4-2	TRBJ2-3	CASSQDRGVRGTSGGTDTQYF